The TCR beta chain described here comes from a study of blood T cell repertoires in COVID-19. Study information: T cells, B-cell-depleted T cells, or PBMCs supplied cDNA or gDNA.

Sequenced by immunoSEQ multiplex PCR; TCRdb stores in-frame clones only, minus some. The table lists some 60,000 clones, roughly 93% of them singletons. This clone was detected a few times. The germline V gene has CDR1 SGHNT and CDR2 YYREEE (reference sequence). V lost 3 bases to trimming and J lost 6 bases, with 7 bases between them. The CDR3 sequence is 13 residues long. This TCR came from a human donor in a cohort sampled during active COVID-19. Sequencing used peripheral blood. The rearrangement joins TRBV5-4 to TRBJ1-6; D is perhaps TRBD1 (6 bases). The CDR3 bases are TGTGCCAGCAGCTCGGACAGTAATTCACCCCTCCACTTT. Its translation: CASSSDSNSPLHF.